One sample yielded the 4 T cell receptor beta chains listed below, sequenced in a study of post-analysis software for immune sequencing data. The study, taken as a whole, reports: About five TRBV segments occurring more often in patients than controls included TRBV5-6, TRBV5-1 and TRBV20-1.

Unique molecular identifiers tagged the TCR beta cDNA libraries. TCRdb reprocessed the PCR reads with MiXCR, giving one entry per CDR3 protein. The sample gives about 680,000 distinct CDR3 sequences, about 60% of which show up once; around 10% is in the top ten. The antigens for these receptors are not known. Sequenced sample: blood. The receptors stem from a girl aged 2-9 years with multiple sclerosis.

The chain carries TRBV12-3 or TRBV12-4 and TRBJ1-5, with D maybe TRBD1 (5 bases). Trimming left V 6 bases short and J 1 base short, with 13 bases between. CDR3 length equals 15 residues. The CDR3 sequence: CASRPGGSSNQPQHF. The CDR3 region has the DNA TGTGCCAGCAGGCCGGGGGGGTCGAGCAATCAGCCCCAGCATTTT.

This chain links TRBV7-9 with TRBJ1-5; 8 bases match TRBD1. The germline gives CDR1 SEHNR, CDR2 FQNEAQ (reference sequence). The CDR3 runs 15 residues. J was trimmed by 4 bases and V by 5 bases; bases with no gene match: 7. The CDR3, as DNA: TGTGCCAGCAGCCCGGACCAGGGGGCGAATCAGCCCCAGCATTTT. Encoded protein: CASSPDQGANQPQHF. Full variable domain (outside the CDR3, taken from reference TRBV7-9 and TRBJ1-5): DTGVSQNPRHKITKRGQNVTFRCDPISEHNRLYWYRQTLGQGPEFLTYFQNEAQLEKSRLLSDRFSAERPKGSFSTLEIQRTEQGDSAMYLCASSPDQGANQPQHFGDGTRLSIL.

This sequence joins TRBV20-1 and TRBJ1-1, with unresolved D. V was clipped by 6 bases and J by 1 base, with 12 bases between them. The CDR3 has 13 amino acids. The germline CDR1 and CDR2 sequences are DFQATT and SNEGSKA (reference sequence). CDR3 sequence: CSAQRFENTEAFF. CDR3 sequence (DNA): TGCAGTGCCCAAAGGTTTGAGAACACTGAAGCTTTCTTT.

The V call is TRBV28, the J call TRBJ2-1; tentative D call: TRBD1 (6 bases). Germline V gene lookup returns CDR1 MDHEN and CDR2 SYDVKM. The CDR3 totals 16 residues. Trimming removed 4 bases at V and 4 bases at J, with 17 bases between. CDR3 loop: CASSSDTGYWYNEQFF. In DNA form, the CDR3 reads TGTGCCAGCAGTTCCGACACAGGGTATTGGTACAATGAGCAGTTCTTC.